This TCR beta chain is drawn from a study of OX40 agonist ivuxolimab in advanced cancers. Across the whole study: Aged roughly 23 to 79 with a mean of around 60 years, they were around 79% male. Findings and limits, study-wide: Clonal expansion by week 6 occurred in CD4+ and CD8+ blood T cells (at 0.1 to 3.0 mg/kg). Low clonal expansion, among the lowest seen, marked partial responders at 0.1-3.0 mg/kg.

The CDR3 extends over 16 amino acids. Trimming took 3 bases from V and 8 from J; bases not matched to a gene: 10. Germline V gives CDR1 SGHNT, CDR2 YYREEE (reference sequence). TCRdb's table, derived via immunoSEQ multiplex PCR, lists solely in-frame clones and lacks some. The table includes 60,000 to 75,000 clones, about 90% detected once. As regards this clone: Its specificity is unknown.

This receptor was taken from an adult with an advanced solid tumor such as melanoma, head and neck, liver or kidney cancer. The sequencing used CD4+ or CD8+ T cells sorted from blood, collected in a trial of the OX40 agonist ivuxolimab. The V gene is TRBV5-4, the J gene TRBJ2-1; 11 bases agree with TRBD2. This chain's CDR3 is CASSSGLAVSWDEQFF. The CDR3 coding sequence is TGTGCCAGCAGCTCGGGACTAGCGGTGAGTTGGGATGAGCAGTTCTTC.